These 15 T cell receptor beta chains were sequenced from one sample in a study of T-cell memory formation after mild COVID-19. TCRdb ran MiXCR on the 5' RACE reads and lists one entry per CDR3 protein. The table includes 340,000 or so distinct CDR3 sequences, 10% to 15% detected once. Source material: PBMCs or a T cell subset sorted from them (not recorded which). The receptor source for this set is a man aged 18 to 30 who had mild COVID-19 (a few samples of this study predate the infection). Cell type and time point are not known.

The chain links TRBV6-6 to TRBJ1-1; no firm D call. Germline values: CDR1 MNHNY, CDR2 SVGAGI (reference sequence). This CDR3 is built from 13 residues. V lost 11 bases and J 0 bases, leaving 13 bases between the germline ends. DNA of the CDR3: TGTGCCTTACGACTGGGAATGAACACTGAAGCTTTCTTT. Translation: CALRLGMNTEAFF.

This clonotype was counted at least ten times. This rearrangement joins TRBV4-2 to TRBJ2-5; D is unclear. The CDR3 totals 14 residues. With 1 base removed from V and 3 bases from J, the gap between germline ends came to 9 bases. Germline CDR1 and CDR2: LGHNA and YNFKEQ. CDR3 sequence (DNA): TGTGCCAGCAGCCAAGCCGTGGGCGAAGAGACCCAGTACTTC. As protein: CASSQAVGEETQYF.

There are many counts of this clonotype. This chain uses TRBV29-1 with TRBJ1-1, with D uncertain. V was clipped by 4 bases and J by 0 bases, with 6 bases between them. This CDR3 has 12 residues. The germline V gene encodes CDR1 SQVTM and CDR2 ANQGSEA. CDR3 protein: CSVGSMNTEAFF. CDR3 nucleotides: TGCAGCGTTGGGAGCATGAACACTGAAGCTTTCTTT.

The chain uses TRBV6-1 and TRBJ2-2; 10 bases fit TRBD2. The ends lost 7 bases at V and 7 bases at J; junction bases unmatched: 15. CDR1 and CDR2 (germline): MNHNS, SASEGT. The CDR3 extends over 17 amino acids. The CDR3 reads CASTAFLTSGVLGELFF. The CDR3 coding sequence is TGTGCCAGCACCGCCTTCCTTACTAGCGGGGTACTCGGGGAGCTGTTTTTT.

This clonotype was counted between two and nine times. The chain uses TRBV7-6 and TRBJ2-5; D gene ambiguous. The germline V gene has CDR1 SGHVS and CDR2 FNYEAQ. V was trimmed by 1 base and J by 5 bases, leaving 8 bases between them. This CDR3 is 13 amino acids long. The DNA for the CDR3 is TGTGCCAGCAGCTTAGAGCCGGAGGAGACCCAGTACTTC. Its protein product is CASSLEPEETQYF.

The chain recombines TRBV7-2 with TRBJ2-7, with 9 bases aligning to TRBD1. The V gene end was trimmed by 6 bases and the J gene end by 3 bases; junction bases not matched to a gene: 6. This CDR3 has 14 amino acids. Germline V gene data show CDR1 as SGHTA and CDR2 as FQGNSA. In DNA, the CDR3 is TGTGCCAGCAGTCACCCGGGACAGGGCTACGAGCAGTACTTC. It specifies CASSHPGQGYEQYF.

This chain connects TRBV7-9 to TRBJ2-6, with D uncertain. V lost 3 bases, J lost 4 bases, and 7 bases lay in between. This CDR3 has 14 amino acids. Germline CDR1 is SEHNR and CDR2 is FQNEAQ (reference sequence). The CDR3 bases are TGTGCCAGCAGCTTTTTGGCCGGGGCCAACGTCCTGACTTTC. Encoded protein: CASSFLAGANVLTF.

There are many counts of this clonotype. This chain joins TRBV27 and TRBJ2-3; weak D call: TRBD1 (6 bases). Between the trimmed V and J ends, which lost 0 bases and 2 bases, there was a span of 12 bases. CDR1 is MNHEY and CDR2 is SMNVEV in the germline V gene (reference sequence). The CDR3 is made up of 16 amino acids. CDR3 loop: CASSLSGAIPTDTQYF. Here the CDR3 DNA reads TGTGCCAGCAGTTTATCGGGGGCCATACCCACAGATACGCAGTATTTT.

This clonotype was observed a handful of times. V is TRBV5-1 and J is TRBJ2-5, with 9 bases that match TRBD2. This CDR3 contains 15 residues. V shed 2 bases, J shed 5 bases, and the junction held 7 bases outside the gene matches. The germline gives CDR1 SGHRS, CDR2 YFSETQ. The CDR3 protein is CASSFGAAGGETQYF. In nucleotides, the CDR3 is TGCGCCAGCAGCTTCGGGGCAGCGGGGGGTGAGACCCAGTACTTC.

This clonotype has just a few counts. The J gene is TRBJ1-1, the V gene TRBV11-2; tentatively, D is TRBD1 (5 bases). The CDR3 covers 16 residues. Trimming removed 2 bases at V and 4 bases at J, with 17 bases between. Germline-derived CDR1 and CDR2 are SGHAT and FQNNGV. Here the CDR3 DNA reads TGTGCCAGCAGCTTAAAGCCGTGGGGTGGGGGCACTGAAGCTTTCTTT. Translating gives CASSLKPWGGGTEAFF.

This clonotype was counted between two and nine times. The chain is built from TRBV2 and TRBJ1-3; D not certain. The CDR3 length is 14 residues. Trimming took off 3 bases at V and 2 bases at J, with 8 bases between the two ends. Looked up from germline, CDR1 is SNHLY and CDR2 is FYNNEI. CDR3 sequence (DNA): TGTGCCAGCAGTGATCAGACTACTGGAAACACCATATATTTT. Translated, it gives CASSDQTTGNTIYF. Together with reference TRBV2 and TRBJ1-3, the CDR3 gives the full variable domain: EPEVTQTPSHQVTQMGQEVILRCVPISNHLYFYWYRQILGQKVEFLVSFYNNEISEKSEIFDDQFSVERPDGSNFTLKIRSTKLEDSAMYFCASSDQTTGNTIYFGEGSWLTVV.

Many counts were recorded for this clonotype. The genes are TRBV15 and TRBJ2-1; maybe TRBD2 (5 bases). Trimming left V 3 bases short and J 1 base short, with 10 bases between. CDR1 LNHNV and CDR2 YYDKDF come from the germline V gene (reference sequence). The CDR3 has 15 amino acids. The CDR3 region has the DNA TGTGCCACCAGCAGGCAGACGGGATCCTACAATGAGCAGTTCTTC. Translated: CATSRQTGSYNEQFF.

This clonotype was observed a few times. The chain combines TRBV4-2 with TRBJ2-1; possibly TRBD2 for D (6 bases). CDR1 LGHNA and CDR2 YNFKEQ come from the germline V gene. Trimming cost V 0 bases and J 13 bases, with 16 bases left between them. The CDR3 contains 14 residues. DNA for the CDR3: TGTGCCAGCAGCCAAGATCCCCGGGACTGGGCTCAGTTCTTC. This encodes CASSQDPRDWAQFF.

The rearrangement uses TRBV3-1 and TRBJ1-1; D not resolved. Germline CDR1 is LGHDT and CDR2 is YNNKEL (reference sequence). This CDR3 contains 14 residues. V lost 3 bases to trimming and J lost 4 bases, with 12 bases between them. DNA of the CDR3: TGTGCCAGCAGCCAGCAGACCTCGAGCACTGAAGCTTTCTTT. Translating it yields CASSQQTSSTEAFF.

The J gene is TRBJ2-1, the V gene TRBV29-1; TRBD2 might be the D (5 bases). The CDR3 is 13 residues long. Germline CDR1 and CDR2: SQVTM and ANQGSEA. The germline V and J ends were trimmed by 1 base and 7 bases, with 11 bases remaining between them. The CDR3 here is CSVEGAGMNEQFF. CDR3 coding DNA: TGCAGCGTTGAAGGGGCCGGGATGAATGAGCAGTTCTTC.